This passage covers 5 T cell receptor beta chains from one sample sequenced in a study of blood T cell repertoires in COVID-19. The table came from immunoSEQ multiplex PCR; TCRdb's copy has only in-frame clones and leaves some out. The table includes 150,000 to 200,000 clones, roughly four fifths detected once. The sequenced sample consisted of peripheral blood. These receptors came from a woman between 25 and 40 years old with acute or convalescent COVID-19.

This clone was found a few times. The chain recombines TRBV5-1 with TRBJ2-5; 13 bases align to TRBD2. CDR3 size: 16 residues. The ends lost 3 bases at V and 2 bases at J; junction bases unmatched: 4. Germline-derived CDR1 and CDR2 are SGHRS and YFSETQ. The CDR3 here is CASSSGLAGPQETQYF. CDR3 coding DNA: TGCGCCAGCAGCTCGGGACTAGCGGGGCCGCAAGAGACCCAGTACTTC.

A note on this clone: Other nucleotide sequences in the sample specify the same CDR3. The genes are TRBV5-1 and TRBJ2-7; the match to TRBD1 covers 8 bases. The CDR3 is 14 residues long. V was pared by 5 bases and J by 0 bases, with 4 bases of the junction left unmatched. CDR1 SGHRS and CDR2 YFSETQ come from the germline V gene. The CDR3 spells CASSLTGVSYEQYF. CDR3 coding DNA: TGCGCCAGCAGTTTGACAGGGGTCTCCTACGAGCAGTACTTC. The whole variable domain, remainder taken from reference TRBV5-1 and TRBJ2-7, is KAGVTQTPRYLIKTRGQQVTLSCSPISGHRSVSWYQQTPGQGLQFLFEYFSETQRNKGNFPGRFSGRQFSNSRSEMNVSTLELGDSALYLCASSLTGVSYEQYFGPGTRLTVT.

This clone was seen a few times. This chain joins TRBV5-1 and TRBJ1-2, with D possibly being TRBD1 (5 bases). Trimming removed 0 bases from V and 6 bases from J, with 12 bases in between. CDR1 is SGHRS, CDR2 YFSETQ, per germline. The CDR3 contains 14 residues. As DNA, the CDR3 is TGCGCCAGCAGCTTGGGCCAGGGATGGGATGGCTACACCTTC. It translates to CASSLGQGWDGYTF.

This clone was seen just once. The V and J genes are TRBV7-2 and TRBJ2-7; the match to TRBD1 covers 10 bases. The CDR3 spans 17 residues. Trimming at V came to 4 bases and at J to 3 bases, leaving 12 bases not matched to a gene. Germline V CDR1 and CDR2: SGHTA, FQGNSA. CDR3 DNA sequence: TGTGCCAGCAGCTCTGGGGGTCCGGACAGGGGGTTCTACGAGCAGTACTTC. Residues: CASSSGGPDRGFYEQYF.

V usage is TRBV28 and J usage is TRBJ2-7; tentative D call: TRBD1 (6 bases). Germline-derived CDR1 and CDR2 are MDHEN and SYDVKM. This CDR3 spans 14 amino acids. The germline V and J ends were trimmed by 2 bases and 6 bases, with 14 bases remaining between them. The CDR3 nucleotides read TGTGCCAGCAGTTTAGCCAGGGGCGGGTTCGAGCAGTACTTC. Translating it yields CASSLARGGFEQYF.